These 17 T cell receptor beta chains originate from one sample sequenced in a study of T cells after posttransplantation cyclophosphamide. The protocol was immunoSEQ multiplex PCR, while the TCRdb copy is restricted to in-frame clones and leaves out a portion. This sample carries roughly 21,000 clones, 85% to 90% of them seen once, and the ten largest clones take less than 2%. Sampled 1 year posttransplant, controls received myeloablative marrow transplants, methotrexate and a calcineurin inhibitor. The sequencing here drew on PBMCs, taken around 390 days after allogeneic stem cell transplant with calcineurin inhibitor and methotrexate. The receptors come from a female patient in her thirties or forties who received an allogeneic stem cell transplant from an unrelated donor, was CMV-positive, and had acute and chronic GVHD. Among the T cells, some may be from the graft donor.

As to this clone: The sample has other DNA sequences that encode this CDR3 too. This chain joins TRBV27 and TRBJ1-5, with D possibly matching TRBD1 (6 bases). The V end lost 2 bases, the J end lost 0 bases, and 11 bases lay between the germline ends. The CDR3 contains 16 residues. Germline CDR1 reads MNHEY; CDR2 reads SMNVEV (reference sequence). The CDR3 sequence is CASSLQGSLSNQPQHF. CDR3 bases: TGTGCCAGCAGTTTACAGGGGTCGCTTAGCAATCAGCCCCAGCATTTT.

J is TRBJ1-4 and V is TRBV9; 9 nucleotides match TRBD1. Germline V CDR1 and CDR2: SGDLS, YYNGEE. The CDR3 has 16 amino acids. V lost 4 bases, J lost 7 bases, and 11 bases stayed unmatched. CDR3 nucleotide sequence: TGTGCCAGCAGCCCACCGGACAGGGGCACAGGTGAAAAACTGTTTTTT. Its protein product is CASSPPDRGTGEKLFF.

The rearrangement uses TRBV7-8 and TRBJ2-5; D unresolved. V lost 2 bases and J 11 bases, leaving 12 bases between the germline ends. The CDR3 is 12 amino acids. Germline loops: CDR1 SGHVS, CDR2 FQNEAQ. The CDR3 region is CASSLNSNEQYF. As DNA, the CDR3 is TGTGCCAGCAGCTTAAACTCTAATGAGCAGTACTTC.

This CDR3 is CASSLGTSGRSYNEQFF. In DNA form, the CDR3 reads TGTGCCAGCAGCCTAGGGACTAGCGGGAGGTCCTACAATGAGCAGTTCTTC. This chain connects TRBV11-3 to TRBJ2-1; 15 bases map to TRBD2. V lost 5 bases and J lost 1; bases outside the gene matches: 3. This CDR3 has 17 residues. The germline V gene encodes CDR1 SGHNT and CDR2 YENEEA.

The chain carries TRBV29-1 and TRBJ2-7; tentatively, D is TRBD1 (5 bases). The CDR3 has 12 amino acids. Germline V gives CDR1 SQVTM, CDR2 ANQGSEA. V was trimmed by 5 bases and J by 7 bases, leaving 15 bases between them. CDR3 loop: CSVPLPGQEQYF. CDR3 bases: TGCAGCGTTCCCCTCCCAGGGCAAGAGCAGTACTTC.

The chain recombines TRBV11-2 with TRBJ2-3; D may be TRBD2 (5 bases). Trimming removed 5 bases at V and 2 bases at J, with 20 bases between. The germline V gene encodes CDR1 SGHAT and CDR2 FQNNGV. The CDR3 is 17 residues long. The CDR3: CASSHDHSEQLTDTQYF. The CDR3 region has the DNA TGTGCCAGCAGCCATGATCATAGCGAACAGCTCACAGATACGCAGTATTTT.

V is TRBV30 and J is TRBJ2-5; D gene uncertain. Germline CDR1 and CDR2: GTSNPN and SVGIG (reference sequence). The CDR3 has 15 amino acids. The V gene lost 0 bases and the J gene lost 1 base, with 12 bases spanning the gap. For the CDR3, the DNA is TGTGCCTGGAGTGTATATAGTCTAGTCCAAGAGACCCAGTACTTC. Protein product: CAWSVYSLVQETQYF.

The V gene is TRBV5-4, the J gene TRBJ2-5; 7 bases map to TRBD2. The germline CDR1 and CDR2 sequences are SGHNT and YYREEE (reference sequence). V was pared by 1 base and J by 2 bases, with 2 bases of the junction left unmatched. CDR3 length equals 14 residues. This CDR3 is CASSLSSGQETQYF. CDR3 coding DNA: TGTGCCAGCAGCTTGTCTAGCGGACAAGAGACCCAGTACTTC.

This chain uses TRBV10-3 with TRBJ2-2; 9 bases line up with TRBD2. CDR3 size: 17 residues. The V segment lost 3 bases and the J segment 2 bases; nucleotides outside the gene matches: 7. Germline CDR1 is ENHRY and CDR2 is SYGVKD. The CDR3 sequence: CAISEVAGGPNTGELFF. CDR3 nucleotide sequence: TGTGCCATCAGTGAAGTTGCGGGAGGGCCCAACACCGGGGAGCTGTTTTTT.

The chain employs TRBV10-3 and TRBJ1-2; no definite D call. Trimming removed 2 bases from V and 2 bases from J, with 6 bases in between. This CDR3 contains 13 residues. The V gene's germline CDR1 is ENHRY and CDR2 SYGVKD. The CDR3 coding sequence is TGTGCCATCAGTGAGGAGGGCAACTATGGCTACACCTTC. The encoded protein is CAISEEGNYGYTF.

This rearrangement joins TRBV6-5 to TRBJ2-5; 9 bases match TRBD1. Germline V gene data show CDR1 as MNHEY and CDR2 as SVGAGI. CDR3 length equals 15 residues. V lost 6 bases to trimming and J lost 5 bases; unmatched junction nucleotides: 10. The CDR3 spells CASRPGQGYVETQYF. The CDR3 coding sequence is TGTGCCAGCAGACCGGGACAGGGTTACGTGGAGACCCAGTACTTC.

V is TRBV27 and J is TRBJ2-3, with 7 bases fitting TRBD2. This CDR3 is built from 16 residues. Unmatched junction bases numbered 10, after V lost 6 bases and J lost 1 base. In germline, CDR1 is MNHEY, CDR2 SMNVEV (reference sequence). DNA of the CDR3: TGTGCCAGCAGCTCCCGGGGGGTTTGGGGCACAGATACGCAGTATTTT. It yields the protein CASSSRGVWGTDTQYF.

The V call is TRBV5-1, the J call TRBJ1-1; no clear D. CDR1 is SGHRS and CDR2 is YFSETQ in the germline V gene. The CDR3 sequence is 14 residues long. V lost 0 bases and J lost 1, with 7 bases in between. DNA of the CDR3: TGCGCCAGCAGCTTGGACGGAGCGAACACTGAAGCTTTCTTT. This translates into CASSLDGANTEAFF. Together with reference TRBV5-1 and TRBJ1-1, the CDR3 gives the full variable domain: KAGVTQTPRYLIKTRGQQVTLSCSPISGHRSVSWYQQTPGQGLQFLFEYFSETQRNKGNFPGRFSGRQFSNSRSEMNVSTLELGDSALYLCASSLDGANTEAFFGQGTRLTVV.

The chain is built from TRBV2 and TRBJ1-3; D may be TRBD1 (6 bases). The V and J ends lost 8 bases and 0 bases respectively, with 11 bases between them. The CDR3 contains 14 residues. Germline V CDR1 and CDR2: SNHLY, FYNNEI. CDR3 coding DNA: TGTGCCAGCCTAGGGGGAAACTCTGGAAACACCATATATTTT. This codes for CASLGGNSGNTIYF.

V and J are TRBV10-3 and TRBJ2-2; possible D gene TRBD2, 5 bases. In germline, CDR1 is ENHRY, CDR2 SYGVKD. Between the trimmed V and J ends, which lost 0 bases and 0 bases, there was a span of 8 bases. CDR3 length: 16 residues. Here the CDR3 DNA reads TGTGCCATCAGTGAGTCCGGGAATTCGAACACCGGGGAGCTGTTTTTT. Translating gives CAISESGNSNTGELFF.

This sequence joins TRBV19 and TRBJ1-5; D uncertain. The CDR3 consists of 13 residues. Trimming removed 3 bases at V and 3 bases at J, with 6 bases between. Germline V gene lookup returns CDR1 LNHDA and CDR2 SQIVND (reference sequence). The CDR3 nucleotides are TGTGCCAGTAGTATCCATCACAATCAGCCCCAGCATTTT. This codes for CASSIHHNQPQHF.

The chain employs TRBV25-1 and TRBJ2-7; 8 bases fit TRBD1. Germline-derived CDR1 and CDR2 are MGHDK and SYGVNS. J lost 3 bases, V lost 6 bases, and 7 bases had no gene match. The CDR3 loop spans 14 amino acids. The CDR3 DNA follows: TGTGCCAGCAGCGAGGGGACAGGCCACTACGAGCAGTACTTC. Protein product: CASSEGTGHYEQYF.